The subject of this entry is one T cell receptor (beta chain). What it binds is unknown. This specimen comes from a study of shared clonotypes between healthy human individuals. The study's findings and limits: Clonotypes not shared had lower generation probabilities than those common to all four donors. Naive CD4 clonotypes were shared across a few donors at approximately 5.3%.

The naive CD8 fraction comprised CD45RO-negative cells positively selected for CCR7 and excluded terminally differentiated effector memory CD45RA+ cells. The V end was cut by 1 base, the J end by 1 base, with 8 bases between. Looked up from germline, CDR1 is LNHNV and CDR2 is YYDKDF (reference sequence). This CDR3 has 15 amino acids. The table came from immunoSEQ multiplex PCR; TCRdb's copy has only in-frame clones and leaves some out. This table holds 700,000 to 950,000 clones, around 96% found once. This receptor was obtained from a man younger than 40 in good health. The sequenced sample was naive CD8+ T cells sorted from blood. The rearrangement links TRBV15 to TRBJ2-1; D gene ambiguous. CDR3 DNA: TGTGCCACCAGCAGAGTGGTGGATTCCTACAATGAGCAGTTCTTC. Translation: CATSRVVDSYNEQFF.